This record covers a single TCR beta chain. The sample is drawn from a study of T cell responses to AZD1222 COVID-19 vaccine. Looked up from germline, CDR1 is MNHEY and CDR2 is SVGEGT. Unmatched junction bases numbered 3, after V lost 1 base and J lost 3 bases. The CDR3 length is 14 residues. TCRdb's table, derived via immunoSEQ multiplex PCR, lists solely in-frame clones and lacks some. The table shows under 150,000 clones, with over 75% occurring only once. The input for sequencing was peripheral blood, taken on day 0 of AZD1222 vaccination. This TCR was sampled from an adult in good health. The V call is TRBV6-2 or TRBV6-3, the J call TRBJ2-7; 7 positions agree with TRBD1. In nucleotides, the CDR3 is TGTGCCAGCAGTTACTACCGGGACAGCTACGAGCAGTACTTC. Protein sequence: CASSYYRDSYEQYF.